The 17 T cell receptor beta chains below come from one sample, sequenced in a study of cytomegalovirus exposure and HLA in healthy donors. 13 Jbeta primers and 60 Vbeta primers were used for the PCR. Libraries were prepared by immunoSEQ multiplex PCR; TCRdb keeps only in-frame clonotypes and omits some of them. This table holds approximately 190,000 clones, approximately 80% found once. Sequencing was done on a sample of PBMCs. The receptors originated from a woman younger than 45 in good health and CMV-seronegative.

The gene calls are TRBV5-8 and TRBJ2-1; 12 bases map to TRBD2. V gave up 3 bases and J gave up 2 bases; unmatched junction bases: 12. In germline, CDR1 is SGHTS, CDR2 YDEGEE. The CDR3 is 19 amino acids. This chain's CDR3 is CASSSPLEGLAGPYNEQFF. CDR3 in DNA: TGTGCCAGCAGCTCACCCCTGGAGGGACTAGCGGGTCCCTACAATGAGCAGTTCTTC.

The chain carries TRBV6-1 and TRBJ2-5; TRBD2 matches at 11 bases. The trim removed 4 bases at V and 5 bases at J, leaving 6 bases unmatched. Germline V CDR1 and CDR2: MNHNS, SASEGT. The CDR3 runs to 15 residues. The CDR3 nucleotides are TGTGCCAGCAGTGCGGCTAGCGGGGGGAGGGAGACCCAGTACTTC. Residues: CASSAASGGRETQYF.

V is TRBV7-9 and J is TRBJ1-2; 7 bases fit TRBD1. V lost 1 base and J lost 7; bases outside the gene matches: 15. Germline V gene sequence: CDR1 SEHNR, CDR2 FQNEAQ (reference sequence). This CDR3 is 17 amino acids long. CDR3 sequence: CASSLVGTDFKLSGYTF. CDR3 coding DNA: TGTGCCAGCAGCTTAGTTGGGACAGATTTCAAGTTGAGTGGCTACACCTTC.

V gene TRBV29-1 combines with J gene TRBJ2-5; D unresolved. The J call may be incorrect, as the DNA end agrees better with TRBJ2-7. The CDR3 length is 14 residues. The V gene's germline CDR1 is SQVTM and CDR2 ANQGSEA. The CDR3 region has the DNA TGCAGCGCAAAATCGACTGGAAAGGTCTACGAGCAGTACTTC. It translates to CSAKSTGKVYEQYF.

The rearrangement joins TRBV6-5 to TRBJ1-2; TRBD1 agrees at 9 bases. Unmatched junction bases numbered 1, after V lost 5 bases and J lost 0 bases. The germline gives CDR1 MNHEY, CDR2 SVGAGI. The CDR3 is made up of 14 amino acids. The CDR3 protein is CASSRDRANYGYTF. The CDR3 DNA reads as TGTGCCAGCAGTCGGGACAGGGCTAACTATGGCTACACCTTC.

This clone was detected only a few times. This chain uses TRBV5-1 with TRBJ2-5; D might be TRBD2 (5 bases). The CDR3 spans 17 residues. Trimming stripped 1 base from V and 2 bases from J, with 18 bases between. From germline, CDR1 is SGHRS and CDR2 YFSETQ. DNA of the CDR3: TGCGCCAGCAGCTTGCGTAGCGTCCAAAGGGTTCAAGAGACCCAGTACTTC. It is translated as CASSLRSVQRVQETQYF. The full variable domain, completed using reference TRBV5-1 and TRBJ2-5, is KAGVTQTPRYLIKTRGQQVTLSCSPISGHRSVSWYQQTPGQGLQFLFEYFSETQRNKGNFPGRFSGRQFSNSRSEMNVSTLELGDSALYLCASSLRSVQRVQETQYFGPGTRLLVL.

This clone has only a few counts. The chain carries TRBV11-1 and TRBJ1-1; 7 bases fit TRBD1. V lost 2 bases and J lost 1; bases outside the gene matches: 13. The CDR3 is 18 amino acids. Germline values: CDR1 SGHAT, CDR2 FQDESV (reference sequence). This CDR3 is CASSLTRGQASGNTEAFF. CDR3 nucleotide sequence: TGTGCCAGCAGCTTAACCCGCGGACAGGCATCGGGGAACACTGAAGCTTTCTTT.

This clone came up a few times. The chain recombines TRBV7-9 with TRBJ2-7, with 11 bases aligning to TRBD1. This CDR3 region has 15 residues. Germline-derived CDR1 and CDR2 are SEHNR and FQNEAQ (reference sequence). Trimming took 1 base from V and 6 from J; bases not matched to a gene: 5. DNA of the CDR3: TGTGCCAGCAGCTTAGTTGGACAGGGGGCAGGCGAGCAGTACTTC. Amino acids: CASSLVGQGAGEQYF.

This clone was found a few times. The J gene is TRBJ2-6, the V gene TRBV23-1, with 9 bases that match TRBD2. TRBV23-1 is sorted into the ORF group, with uncertain function. The CDR3 loop spans 20 amino acids. With V trimmed by 4 bases and J by 3 bases, 16 bases remained unmatched. CDR3 residues: CASSLKGLALPGGGANVLTF. CDR3 nucleotides: TGCGCCAGCAGTCTGAAGGGACTAGCTCTCCCTGGGGGTGGGGCCAACGTCCTGACTTTC.

This clone was seen more than once but under ten times. V is TRBV29-1 and J is TRBJ2-7; 8 positions agree with TRBD1. V lost 4 bases to trimming and J lost 1 base; unmatched junction nucleotides: 0. The CDR3 loop spans 12 amino acids. From germline, CDR1 is SQVTM and CDR2 ANQGSEA. The CDR3 spells CSVGQGSYEQYF. In nucleotides, the CDR3 is TGCAGCGTTGGACAGGGGTCCTACGAGCAGTACTTC.

The chain links TRBV5-1 to TRBJ1-4, with TRBD1 as a possible D gene (5 bases). Trimming pared 1 base from V and 8 bases from J, leaving 12 bases between. This CDR3 contains 14 residues. CDR1 SGHRS and CDR2 YFSETQ come from the germline V gene. In nucleotides, the CDR3 is TGCGCCAGCAGCTTGTTGCAGGGAGGGGAAAAACTGTTTTTT. Translating gives CASSLLQGGEKLFF. Based on the CDR3 plus reference TRBV5-1 and TRBJ1-4, the full variable domain is KAGVTQTPRYLIKTRGQQVTLSCSPISGHRSVSWYQQTPGQGLQFLFEYFSETQRNKGNFPGRFSGRQFSNSRSEMNVSTLELGDSALYLCASSLLQGGEKLFFGSGTQLSVL.

The rearrangement links TRBV9 to TRBJ2-1; D is unclear. The germline V gene has CDR1 SGDLS and CDR2 YYNGEE. V was clipped by 0 bases and J by 7 bases, with 14 bases between them. The CDR3 has 15 amino acids. The CDR3 coding sequence is TGTGCCAGCAGCGTAGATCCCCTACTACGAAATGAGCAGTTCTTC. Its protein product is CASSVDPLLRNEQFF.

This chain links TRBV7-6 with TRBJ2-5; TRBD2 matches at 7 bases. Per germline, CDR1 SGHVS and CDR2 FNYEAQ. The CDR3 length is 14 residues. V was pared by 2 bases and J by 3 bases, with 3 bases of the junction left unmatched. CDR3 nucleotide sequence: TGTGCCAGCAGCTTATGGGGGGGGGAAGAGACCCAGTACTTC. Amino acid sequence: CASSLWGGEETQYF.

The rearrangement links TRBV19 to TRBJ2-3; 9 bases line up with TRBD2. The junction had 13 bases not matched to a gene; V was cut back by 3 bases and J by 0 bases. The CDR3 covers 19 residues. Germline-derived CDR1 and CDR2 are LNHDA and SQIVND (reference sequence). The CDR3 bases are TGTGCCAGTAGTATCCTCCAGCGGGGGGTTTCGGCTAGCACAGATACGCAGTATTTT. It codes for CASSILQRGVSASTDTQYF.

This clone appeared a few times. The rearrangement joins TRBV4-1 to TRBJ2-2, with a possible D match to TRBD1 (6 bases). V gave up 6 bases and J gave up 5 bases, with 13 bases separating them. Germline loops: CDR1 MGHRA, CDR2 YSYEKL. This CDR3 comprises 14 residues. CDR3 protein: CASRSTGTTGELFF. The CDR3, as DNA: TGCGCCAGCAGGTCGACAGGTACTACCGGGGAGCTGTTTTTT.

This clone was counted only a few times. J is TRBJ2-7 and V is TRBV11-2; 8 bases match TRBD1. The CDR3 has 14 amino acids. The trim removed 5 bases at V and 3 bases at J, leaving 6 bases unmatched. Germline CDR1 is SGHAT and CDR2 is FQNNGV. The chain's CDR3 is CASSPDRGRYEQYF. DNA of the CDR3: TGTGCCAGCAGCCCCGACAGGGGCCGCTACGAGCAGTACTTC.

This chain connects TRBV18 to TRBJ1-2, with D possibly being TRBD1 (6 bases). The length of the CDR3 is 15 residues. The germline V gene encodes CDR1 KGHSH and CDR2 LQKENI. V lost 3 bases and J 0 bases, leaving 11 bases between the germline ends. The CDR3 sequence is CASSPLDSANYGYTF. CDR3 bases: TGTGCCAGCTCACCCCTGGACAGTGCTAACTATGGCTACACCTTC.